The entry below describes one T cell receptor (beta chain). This entry comes from a study of shared clonotypes between healthy human individuals. TCRdb keeps only in-frame clones here, not all; method: immunoSEQ multiplex PCR. The sample has approximately 240,000 clones, over 50% seen once. CDR3 length equals 13 residues. Germline V gives CDR1 GTSNPN, CDR2 SVGIG (reference sequence). The germline V and J ends were trimmed by 5 bases and 3 bases, with 13 bases remaining between them. V and J are TRBV30 and TRBJ1-1; D is perhaps TRBD1 (6 bases). Sequenced input: memory CD4+ T cells sorted from blood. Subset reported: CD45RA-negative fraction. The TCR comes from a man aged 25-45 years in good health. The CDR3 spells CAWARQVDTEAFF. The CDR3 nucleotides read TGTGCCTGGGCCAGACAGGTAGACACTGAAGCTTTCTTT. Variable domain in full (rest from reference TRBV30 and TRBJ1-1): SQTIHQWPATLVQPVGSPLSLECTVEGTSNPNLYWYRQAAGRGLQLLFYSVGIGQISSEVPQNLSASRPQDRQFILSSKKLLLSDSGFYLCAWARQVDTEAFFGQGTRLTVV.